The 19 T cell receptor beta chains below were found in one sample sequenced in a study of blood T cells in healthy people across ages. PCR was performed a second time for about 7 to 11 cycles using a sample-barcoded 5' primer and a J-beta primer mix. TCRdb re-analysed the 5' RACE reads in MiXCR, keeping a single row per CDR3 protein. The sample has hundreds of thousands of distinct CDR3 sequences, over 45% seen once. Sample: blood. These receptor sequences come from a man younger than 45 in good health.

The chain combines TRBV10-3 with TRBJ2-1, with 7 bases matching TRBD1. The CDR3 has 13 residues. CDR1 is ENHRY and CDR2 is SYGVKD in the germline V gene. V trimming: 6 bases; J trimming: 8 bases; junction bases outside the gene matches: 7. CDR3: CAISTDRSDEQFF. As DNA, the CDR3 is TGTGCCATCAGCACGGACAGGTCCGATGAGCAGTTCTTC.

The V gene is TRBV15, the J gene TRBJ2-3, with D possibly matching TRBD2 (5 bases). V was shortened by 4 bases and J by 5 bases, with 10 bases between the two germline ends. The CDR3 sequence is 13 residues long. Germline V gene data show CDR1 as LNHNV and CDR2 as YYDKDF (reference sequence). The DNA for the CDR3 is TGTGCCACCAGCATCCGGGATAAAGATACGCAGTATTTT. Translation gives CATSIRDKDTQYF.

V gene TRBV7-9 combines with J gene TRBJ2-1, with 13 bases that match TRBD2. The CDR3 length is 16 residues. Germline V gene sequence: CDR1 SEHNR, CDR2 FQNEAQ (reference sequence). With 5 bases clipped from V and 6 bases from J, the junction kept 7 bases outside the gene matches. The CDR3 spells CASSAPLAGGRNEQFF. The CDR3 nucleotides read TGTGCCAGCAGCGCCCCACTAGCGGGAGGGCGCAATGAGCAGTTCTTC.

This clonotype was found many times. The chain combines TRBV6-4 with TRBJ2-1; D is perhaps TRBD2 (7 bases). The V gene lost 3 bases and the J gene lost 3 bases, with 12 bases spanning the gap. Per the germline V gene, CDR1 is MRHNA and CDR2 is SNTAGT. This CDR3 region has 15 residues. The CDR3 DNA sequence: TGTGCCAGCAGTGAGGGAGGGGGGGACTACAATGAGCAGTTCTTC. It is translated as CASSEGGGDYNEQFF.

The CDR3 loop is CASSLWGTGQFF. The CDR3 nucleotides read TGTGCCAGCAGCCTATGGGGGACAGGGCAGTTCTTC. This chain joins TRBV14 and TRBJ2-1; the match to TRBD1 covers 8 bases. J was trimmed by 12 bases and V by 4 bases; bases with no gene match: 5. Germline V lookup: CDR1 SGHDN, CDR2 FVKESK. The CDR3 consists of 12 residues.

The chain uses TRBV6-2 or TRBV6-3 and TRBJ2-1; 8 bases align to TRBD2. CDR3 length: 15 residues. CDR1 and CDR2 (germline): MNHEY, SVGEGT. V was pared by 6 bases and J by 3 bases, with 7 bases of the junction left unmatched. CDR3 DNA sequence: TGTGCCAGCAGAAAAAGCGGGGGTTTCTACAATGAGCAGTTCTTC. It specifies CASRKSGGFYNEQFF.

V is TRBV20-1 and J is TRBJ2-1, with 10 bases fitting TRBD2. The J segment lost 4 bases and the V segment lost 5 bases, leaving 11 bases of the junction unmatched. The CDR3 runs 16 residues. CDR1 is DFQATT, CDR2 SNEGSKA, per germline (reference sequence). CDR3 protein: CSAFESGLAIYNEQFF. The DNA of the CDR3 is TGCAGTGCTTTCGAATCGGGACTAGCGATTTACAATGAGCAGTTCTTC.

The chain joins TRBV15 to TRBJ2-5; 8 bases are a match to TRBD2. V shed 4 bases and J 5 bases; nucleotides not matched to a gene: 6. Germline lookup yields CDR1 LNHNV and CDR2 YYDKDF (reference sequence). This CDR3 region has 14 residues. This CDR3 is CATSMSGGSETQYF. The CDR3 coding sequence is TGTGCCACCAGCATGAGCGGGGGCTCGGAGACCCAGTACTTC.

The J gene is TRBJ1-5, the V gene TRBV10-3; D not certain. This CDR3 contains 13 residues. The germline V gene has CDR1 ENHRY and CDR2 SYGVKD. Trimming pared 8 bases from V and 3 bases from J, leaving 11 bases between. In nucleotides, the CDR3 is TGTGCCATCGGCGCAGCGGCCAATCAGCCCCAGCATTTT. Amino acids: CAIGAAANQPQHF.

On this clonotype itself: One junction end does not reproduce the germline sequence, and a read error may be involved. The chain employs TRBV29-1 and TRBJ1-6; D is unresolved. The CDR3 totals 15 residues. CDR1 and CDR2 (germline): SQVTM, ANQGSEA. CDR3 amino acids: CSSCWLAVTVSPHHF. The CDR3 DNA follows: TGCAGCTCTTGTTGGTTAGCCGTAACCGTTTCACCCCACCACTTT.

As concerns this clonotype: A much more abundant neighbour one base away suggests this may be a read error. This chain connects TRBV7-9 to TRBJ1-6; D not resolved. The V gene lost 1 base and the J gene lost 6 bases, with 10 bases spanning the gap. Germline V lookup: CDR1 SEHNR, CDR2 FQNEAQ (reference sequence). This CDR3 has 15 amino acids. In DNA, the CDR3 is TGTGCCAGCAGCTTAGTCGCAGCGTGTAATTCACCCCTCCACTTT. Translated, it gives CASSLVAACNSPLHF. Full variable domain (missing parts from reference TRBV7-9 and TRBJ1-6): DTGVSQNPRHKITKRGQNVTFRCDPISEHNRLYWYRQTLGQGPEFLTYFQNEAQLEKSRLLSDRFSAERPKGSFSTLEIQRTEQGDSAMYLCASSLVAACNSPLHFGNGTRLTVT.

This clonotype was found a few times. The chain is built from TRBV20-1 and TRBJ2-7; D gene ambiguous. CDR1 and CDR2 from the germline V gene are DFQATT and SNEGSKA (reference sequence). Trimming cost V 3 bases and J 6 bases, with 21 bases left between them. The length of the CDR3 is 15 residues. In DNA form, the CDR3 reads TGCAGTGCTAGTGGTCTAGGCCTCCCTTCGACCGAGCAGTACTTC. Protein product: CSASGLGLPSTEQYF.

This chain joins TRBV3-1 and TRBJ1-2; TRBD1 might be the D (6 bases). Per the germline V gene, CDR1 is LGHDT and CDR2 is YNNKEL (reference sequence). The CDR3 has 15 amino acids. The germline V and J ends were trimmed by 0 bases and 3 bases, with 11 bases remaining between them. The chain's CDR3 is CASSQDTDSYYGYTF. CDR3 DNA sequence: TGTGCCAGCAGCCAAGATACGGACAGCTACTATGGCTACACCTTC.

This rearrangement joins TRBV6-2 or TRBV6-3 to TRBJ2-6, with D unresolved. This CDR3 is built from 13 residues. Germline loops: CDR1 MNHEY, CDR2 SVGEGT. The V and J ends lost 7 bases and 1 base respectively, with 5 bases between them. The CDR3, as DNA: TGTGCCAGCATCATGTCTGGGGCCAACGTCCTGACTTTC. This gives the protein CASIMSGANVLTF.

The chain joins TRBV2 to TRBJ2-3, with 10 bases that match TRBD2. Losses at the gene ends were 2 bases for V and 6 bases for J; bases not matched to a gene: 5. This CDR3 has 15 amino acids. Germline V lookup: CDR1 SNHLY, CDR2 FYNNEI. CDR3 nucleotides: TGTGCCAGCAGTGAACTAGCGGGAGCAGTGGATACGCAGTATTTT. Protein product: CASSELAGAVDTQYF.

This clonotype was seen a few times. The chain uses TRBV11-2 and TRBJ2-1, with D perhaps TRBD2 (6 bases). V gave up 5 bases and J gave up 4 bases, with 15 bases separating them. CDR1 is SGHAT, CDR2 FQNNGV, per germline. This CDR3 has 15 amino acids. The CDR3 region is CASSPEGLLYNEQFF. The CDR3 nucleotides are TGTGCCAGCAGCCCCGAGGGACTTCTATACAATGAGCAGTTCTTC.

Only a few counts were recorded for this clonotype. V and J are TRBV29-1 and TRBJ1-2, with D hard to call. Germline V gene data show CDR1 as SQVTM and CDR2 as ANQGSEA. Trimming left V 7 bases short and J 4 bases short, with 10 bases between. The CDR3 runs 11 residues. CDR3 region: CSDRYAYGYTF. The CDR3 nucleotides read TGCAGCGACCGGTATGCCTATGGCTACACCTTC.

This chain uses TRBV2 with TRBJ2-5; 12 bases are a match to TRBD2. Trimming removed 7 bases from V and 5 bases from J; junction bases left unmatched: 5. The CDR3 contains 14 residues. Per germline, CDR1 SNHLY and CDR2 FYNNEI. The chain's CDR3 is CASTTSGSVETQYF. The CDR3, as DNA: TGTGCCAGCACGACTAGCGGGAGTGTCGAGACCCAGTACTTC.

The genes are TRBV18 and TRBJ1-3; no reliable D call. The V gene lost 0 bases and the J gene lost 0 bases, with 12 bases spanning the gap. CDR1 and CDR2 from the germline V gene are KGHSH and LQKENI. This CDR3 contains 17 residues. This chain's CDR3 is CASSPPRHPGSGNTIYF. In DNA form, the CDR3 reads TGTGCCAGCTCACCACCTAGGCACCCGGGCTCTGGAAACACCATATATTTT. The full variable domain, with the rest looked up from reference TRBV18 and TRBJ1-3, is NAGVMQNPRHLVRRRGQEARLRCSPMKGHSHVYWYRQLPEEGLKFMVYLQKENIIDESGMPKERFSAEFPKEGPSILRIQQVVRGDSAAYFCASSPPRHPGSGNTIYFGEGSWLTVV.